These T cell receptor beta chains were read from a single sample in a study of T cell responses to AZD1222 COVID-19 vaccine. This table comes from immunoSEQ multiplex PCR, and its TCRdb copy is limited to in-frame clones, with some not included. The sample contains 100,000 to 120,000 clones, 80% to 90% of which appear only once. The sequencing here drew on peripheral blood, taken 28 days after the second AZD1222 dose. The receptors derive from an adult who received the AZD1222 COVID-19 vaccine. The CDR3 runs from the conserved cysteine through the conserved F or W. D genes are given only for firm matches. Size tells how often a clone was seen (once, few, many) or the class of an expanded clone, and some rows leave it out.

j_gene: TRBJ2-1; abundance: -; d_gene: -; len: 15; v_gene: TRBV14; CDR3aa: CASSQGMSSYNEQFF; CDR3nt: TGTGCCAGCAGCCAAGGCATGAGCTCCTACAATGAGCAGTTCTTC
j_gene: TRBJ1-4; abundance: -; d_gene: -; len: 16; v_gene: TRBV28; CDR3aa: CASSREGTARREKLFF; CDR3nt: TGTGCCAGCAGTCGGGAGGGAACTGCCAGACGGGAAAAACTGTTTTTT
j_gene: TRBJ2-5; abundance: once; d_gene: TRBD1; len: 15; v_gene: TRBV6-1; CDR3aa: CASSEKGTGLETQYF; CDR3nt: TGTGCCAGCAGTGAAAAGGGGACAGGGTTAGAGACCCAGTACTTC
j_gene: TRBJ2-5; abundance: -; d_gene: TRBD2; len: 14; v_gene: TRBV27; CDR3aa: CASSSSGSGETQYF; CDR3nt: TGTGCCAGCAGTTCGAGCGGGAGCGGTGAGACCCAGTACTTC
j_gene: TRBJ2-5; abundance: -; d_gene: -; len: 13; v_gene: TRBV28; CDR3aa: CASSLGGQETQYF; CDR3nt: TGTGCCAGCAGTTTAGGGGGGCAAGAGACCCAGTACTTC
j_gene: TRBJ1-5; abundance: -; d_gene: TRBD1; len: 17; v_gene: TRBV5-5; CDR3aa: CASSYSPGQGRKQPQHF; CDR3nt: TGTGCCAGCAGCTACTCACCGGGACAGGGACGTAAACAGCCCCAGCATTTT
j_gene: TRBJ2-7; abundance: -; d_gene: -; len: 14; v_gene: TRBV5-1; CDR3aa: CASSFEAQSYEQYF; CDR3nt: TGCGCCAGCAGCTTCGAAGCTCAGTCCTACGAGCAGTACTTC
j_gene: TRBJ2-1; abundance: once; d_gene: TRBD1; len: 16; v_gene: TRBV11-2; CDR3aa: CASSKRTGVDYNEQFF; CDR3nt: TGTGCCAGCAGCAAACGGACAGGGGTTGACTACAATGAGCAGTTCTTC
j_gene: TRBJ1-2; abundance: -; d_gene: TRBD1; len: 14; v_gene: TRBV2; CDR3aa: CASSETRTGGGYTF; CDR3nt: TGTGCCAGCAGTGAAACCCGGACAGGTGGAGGCTACACCTTC
j_gene: TRBJ1-5; abundance: few; d_gene: -; len: 16; v_gene: TRBV25-1; CDR3aa: CASSEGRGSSNQPQHF; CDR3nt: TGTGCCAGCAGTGAAGGCAGGGGCTCAAGCAATCAGCCCCAGCATTTT
j_gene: TRBJ1-4; abundance: -; d_gene: -; len: 14; v_gene: TRBV19; CDR3aa: CASSIQGGGEKLFF; CDR3nt: TGTGCCAGTAGTATACAGGGAGGAGGTGAAAAACTGTTTTTT
j_gene: TRBJ2-4; abundance: -; d_gene: -; len: 16; v_gene: TRBV4-1; CDR3aa: CASSQDFSFAKNIQYF; CDR3nt: TGCGCCAGCAGCCAAGATTTTTCCTTTGCCAAAAACATTCAGTACTTC
j_gene: TRBJ1-2; abundance: -; d_gene: TRBD1; len: 13; v_gene: TRBV6-5; CDR3aa: CAGGQGSNYGYTF; CDR3nt: TGTGCCGGGGGACAGGGCTCTAACTATGGCTACACCTTC
j_gene: TRBJ1-2; abundance: -; d_gene: -; len: 14; v_gene: TRBV2; CDR3aa: CASRGTGIDYGYTF; CDR3nt: TGTGCCAGCAGGGGGACCGGGATCGACTATGGCTACACCTTC
j_gene: TRBJ2-7; abundance: -; d_gene: -; len: 14; v_gene: TRBV6-4; CDR3aa: CASSERDTSYEQYF; CDR3nt: TGTGCCAGCAGTGAGCGGGACACCTCCTACGAGCAGTACTTC
j_gene: TRBJ1-1; abundance: once; d_gene: TRBD1; len: 13; v_gene: TRBV7-8; CDR3aa: CASSLALTGEAFF; CDR3nt: TGTGCCAGCAGCTTAGCCCTGACAGGGGAGGCTTTCTTT
j_gene: TRBJ1-2; abundance: -; d_gene: TRBD1; len: 14; v_gene: TRBV5-6; CDR3aa: CASSSIQGIGGYTF; CDR3nt: TGTGCCAGCAGCTCAATACAGGGGATAGGCGGCTACACCTTC
j_gene: TRBJ1-2; abundance: -; d_gene: -; len: 16; v_gene: TRBV5-1; CDR3aa: CASSLDGAAINYGYTF; CDR3nt: TGCGCCAGCAGCTTAGACGGGGCAGCAATTAACTATGGCTACACCTTC
j_gene: TRBJ1-5; abundance: few; d_gene: -; len: 16; v_gene: TRBV4-1; CDR3aa: CASSQDGGIGNQPQHF; CDR3nt: TGCGCCAGCAGCCAAGATGGGGGTATTGGCAATCAGCCCCAGCATTTT
j_gene: TRBJ1-4; abundance: -; d_gene: -; len: 14; v_gene: TRBV25-1; CDR3aa: CASSEAPTNEKLFF; CDR3nt: TGTGCCAGCAGTGAAGCTCCAACTAATGAAAAACTGTTTTTT
j_gene: TRBJ2-7; abundance: -; d_gene: TRBD2; len: 14; v_gene: TRBV5-1; CDR3aa: CASSLSGRGYEQYF; CDR3nt: TGCGCCAGCAGCTTAAGCGGGAGAGGCTACGAGCAGTACTTC
j_gene: TRBJ1-1; abundance: -; d_gene: -; len: 12; v_gene: TRBV29-1; CDR3aa: CSPIELYTEAFF; CDR3nt: TGCAGCCCCATTGAGTTGTACACTGAAGCTTTCTTT
j_gene: TRBJ2-2; abundance: -; d_gene: -; len: 14; v_gene: TRBV7-2; CDR3aa: CASSYTGTTGELFF; CDR3nt: TGTGCCAGCAGCTACACAGGAACCACCGGGGAGCTGTTTTTT
j_gene: TRBJ2-7; abundance: -; d_gene: TRBD1; len: 17; v_gene: TRBV5-1; CDR3aa: CASSLGGGTGDLHEQYF; CDR3nt: TGCGCCAGCAGCTTGGGTGGAGGGACAGGGGACCTCCACGAGCAGTACTTC
j_gene: TRBJ1-2; abundance: -; d_gene: TRBD1; len: 13; v_gene: TRBV28; CDR3aa: CASRAGQGRGYTF; CDR3nt: TGTGCCAGCAGGGCAGGACAGGGACGTGGCTACACCTTC
j_gene: TRBJ2-7; abundance: -; d_gene: TRBD2; len: 15; v_gene: TRBV5-4; CDR3aa: CASSLLAGGPYEQYF; CDR3nt: TGTGCCAGCAGCTTACTAGCGGGGGGGCCCTACGAGCAGTACTTC
j_gene: TRBJ1-4; abundance: -; d_gene: -; len: 15; v_gene: TRBV27; CDR3aa: CASSNRHVLNEKLFF; CDR3nt: TGTGCCAGCAGTAACCGACACGTCCTTAATGAAAAACTGTTTTTT
j_gene: TRBJ1-5; abundance: -; d_gene: -; len: 13; v_gene: TRBV2; CDR3aa: CASNPAGDQPQHF; CDR3nt: TGTGCCAGCAATCCGGCCGGGGACCAGCCCCAGCATTTT
j_gene: TRBJ2-7; abundance: few; d_gene: TRBD2; len: 14; v_gene: TRBV5-1; CDR3aa: CASSFLGGSYEQYF; CDR3nt: TGCGCCAGCAGCTTTTTGGGGGGGTCCTACGAGCAGTACTTC
j_gene: TRBJ2-7; abundance: once; d_gene: TRBD2; len: 16; v_gene: TRBV5-1; CDR3aa: CASSASLAGGSYEQYF; CDR3nt: TGCGCCAGCAGCGCGTCACTAGCGGGAGGCTCCTACGAGCAGTACTTC
j_gene: TRBJ1-1; abundance: few; d_gene: TRBD1; len: 12; v_gene: TRBV2; CDR3aa: CASGTGISEAFF; CDR3nt: TGTGCCAGCGGGACAGGGATCTCTGAAGCTTTCTTT
j_gene: TRBJ1-2; abundance: -; d_gene: -; len: 14; v_gene: TRBV27; CDR3aa: CASSPGTLIRGYTF; CDR3nt: TGTGCCAGCAGTCCCGGGACACTAATTCGGGGCTACACCTTC
j_gene: TRBJ1-1; abundance: -; d_gene: -; len: 14; v_gene: TRBV25-1; CDR3aa: CASSELGENTEAFF; CDR3nt: TGTGCCAGCAGTGAATTAGGCGAGAACACTGAAGCTTTCTTT
j_gene: TRBJ1-4; abundance: -; d_gene: -; len: 12; v_gene: TRBV30; CDR3aa: CAWSVRGEKLFF; CDR3nt: TGTGCCTGGAGTGTGCGGGGTGAAAAACTGTTTTTT
j_gene: TRBJ1-1; abundance: -; d_gene: -; len: 14; v_gene: TRBV27; CDR3aa: CASRLGGLVSEAFF; CDR3nt: TGTGCCAGCAGACTGGGGGGCTTAGTAAGTGAAGCTTTCTTT
j_gene: TRBJ1-6; abundance: -; d_gene: -; len: 17; v_gene: TRBV19; CDR3aa: CASSMIERSSYNSPLHF; CDR3nt: TGTGCCAGTAGTATGATAGAAAGGAGCTCCTATAATTCACCCCTCCACTTT
j_gene: TRBJ1-1; abundance: few; d_gene: -; len: 16; v_gene: TRBV6-5; CDR3aa: CASSYSTKGLNTEAFF; CDR3nt: TGTGCCAGCAGTTACTCGACGAAGGGCTTGAACACTGAAGCTTTCTTT
j_gene: TRBJ1-1; abundance: -; d_gene: TRBD1; len: 15; v_gene: TRBV2; CDR3aa: CASAGQGASVTEAFF; CDR3nt: TGTGCCAGCGCCGGACAGGGGGCTTCTGTTACTGAAGCTTTCTTT
j_gene: TRBJ1-2; abundance: -; d_gene: -; len: 16; v_gene: TRBV10-3; CDR3aa: CAISEYGSTTGYGYTF; CDR3nt: TGTGCCATCAGTGAGTATGGGTCGACGACTGGCTATGGCTACACCTTC
j_gene: TRBJ1-3; abundance: -; d_gene: -; len: 14; v_gene: TRBV7-9; CDR3aa: CASSLAGGENTIYF; CDR3nt: TGTGCCAGCAGCTTAGCAGGCGGAGAGAACACCATATATTTT
j_gene: TRBJ1-3; abundance: -; d_gene: -; len: 14; v_gene: TRBV19; CDR3aa: CASKFYSLGNTIYF; CDR3nt: TGTGCCAGTAAATTTTACTCTCTCGGAAACACCATATATTTT
j_gene: TRBJ2-3; abundance: -; d_gene: -; len: 14; v_gene: TRBV19; CDR3aa: CASTDGVGTDTQYF; CDR3nt: TGTGCCAGCACCGACGGGGTTGGAACAGATACGCAGTATTTT
j_gene: TRBJ1-2; abundance: -; d_gene: TRBD1; len: 18; v_gene: TRBV7-3; CDR3aa: CASSLRPGFLTGSYGYTF; CDR3nt: TGTGCCAGCAGCTTAAGGCCCGGGTTCCTGACAGGGAGCTATGGCTACACCTTC
j_gene: TRBJ2-7; abundance: -; d_gene: -; len: 14; v_gene: TRBV6-5; CDR3aa: CASSSLGVRDEQYF; CDR3nt: TGTGCCAGCAGTTCTTTGGGGGTTCGGGACGAGCAGTACTTC
j_gene: TRBJ2-3; abundance: -; d_gene: -; len: 16; v_gene: TRBV5-1; CDR3aa: CASSPGGTTSTDTQYF; CDR3nt: TGCGCCAGCAGCCCTGGGGGGACAACTAGCACAGATACGCAGTATTTT
j_gene: TRBJ1-2; abundance: -; d_gene: TRBD1; len: 16; v_gene: TRBV19; CDR3aa: CASSKGQGVPNYGYTF; CDR3nt: TGTGCCAGTAGTAAGGGACAGGGGGTTCCGAACTATGGCTACACCTTC
j_gene: TRBJ1-6; abundance: -; d_gene: -; len: 13; v_gene: TRBV5-5; CDR3aa: CASSFDYNSPLHF; CDR3nt: TGTGCCAGCAGCTTTGACTATAATTCACCCCTCCACTTT
j_gene: TRBJ1-5; abundance: -; d_gene: -; len: 14; v_gene: TRBV24-1; CDR3aa: CATSDLQSDQPQHF; CDR3nt: TGTGCCACCAGTGATTTACAGTCCGATCAGCCCCAGCATTTT
j_gene: TRBJ1-2; abundance: -; d_gene: TRBD1; len: 15; v_gene: TRBV28; CDR3aa: CASSPTGQGVYGYTF; CDR3nt: TGTGCCAGCAGTCCCACTGGACAGGGGGTCTATGGCTACACCTTC
j_gene: TRBJ1-1; abundance: -; d_gene: -; len: 15; v_gene: TRBV7-9; CDR3aa: CASSLSGRASTEAFF; CDR3nt: TGTGCCAGCAGCTTAAGTGGTCGGGCCAGCACTGAAGCTTTCTTT
j_gene: TRBJ1-2; abundance: -; d_gene: -; len: 17; v_gene: TRBV4-1; CDR3aa: CASSQDLGPSNNYGYTF; CDR3nt: TGCGCCAGCAGCCAAGATCTCGGCCCTAGCAATAACTATGGCTACACCTTC